These 12 T cell receptor beta chains share one sample of origin, sequenced in a study of T cell responses to AZD1222 COVID-19 vaccine. Produced via immunoSEQ multiplex PCR; TCRdb's table is partial and in-frame only. The table includes about 170,000 clones, around 88% detected once. Sequences were derived from peripheral blood, sampled 28 days after the second AZD1222 dose. The receptors come from an adult who received the AZD1222 COVID-19 vaccine.

This chain connects TRBV11-2 to TRBJ2-3; 8 bases align to TRBD2. V trimming: 5 bases; J trimming: 0 bases; junction bases outside the gene matches: 10. The CDR3 has 17 residues. Germline loops: CDR1 SGHAT, CDR2 FQNNGV. As DNA, the CDR3 is TGTGCCAGCAGCCCCCGCGGCGGGGGGCTTAGCACAGATACGCAGTATTTT. This translates into CASSPRGGGLSTDTQYF.

The chain recombines TRBV4-1 with TRBJ1-1, with 10 bases aligning to TRBD1. The CDR3 covers 16 residues. The V and J ends lost 4 bases and 0 bases, in that order; junction bases with no gene match: 5. CDR1 and CDR2 (germline): MGHRA, YSYEKL. The DNA for the CDR3 is TGCGCCAGCAGCCTTGGACAGGGGGGTCTGAACACTGAAGCTTTCTTT. As protein: CASSLGQGGLNTEAFF.

The chain joins TRBV11-3 to TRBJ1-1; no firm D call. With 2 bases removed from V and 0 bases from J, the gap between germline ends came to 7 bases. CDR3 length: 14 residues. Germline values: CDR1 SGHNT, CDR2 YENEEA. CDR3 coding DNA: TGTGCCAGCAGCTTAAACATAATGAACACTGAAGCTTTCTTT. It yields the protein CASSLNIMNTEAFF.

The chain combines TRBV9 with TRBJ2-6; no definite D call. The CDR3 sequence is 16 residues long. Germline V CDR1 and CDR2: SGDLS, YYNGEE. V shed 0 bases and J shed 1 base, with 8 bases lying between them. The DNA for the CDR3 is TGTGCCAGCAGCGTAGCTCCGCAGTCTGGGGCCAACGTCCTGACTTTC. This codes for CASSVAPQSGANVLTF. The full variable domain, completed using reference TRBV9 and TRBJ2-6, is DSGVTQTPKHLITATGQRVTLRCSPRSGDLSVYWYQQSLDQGLQFLIQYYNGEERAKGNILERFSAQQFPDLHSELNLSSLELGDSALYFCASSVAPQSGANVLTFGAGSRLTVL.

The chain uses TRBV6-5 and TRBJ2-5, with D unresolved. Germline lookup yields CDR1 MNHEY and CDR2 SVGAGI. V shed 9 bases and J shed 2 bases, with 13 bases lying between them. CDR3 size: 13 residues. The CDR3 reads CASGRGPQETQYF. CDR3 nucleotides: TGTGCCAGTGGCCGAGGCCCACAAGAGACCCAGTACTTC.

The chain's CDR3 is CASSPRRARNYGYTF. The CDR3, as DNA: TGTGCCAGCAGCCCGAGGAGGGCGAGAAACTATGGCTACACCTTC. The chain combines TRBV27 with TRBJ1-2; the D is unclear. The CDR3 consists of 15 residues. Germline V lookup: CDR1 MNHEY, CDR2 SMNVEV (reference sequence). Trimming left V 6 bases short and J 2 bases short, with 16 bases between.

The chain has TRBV7-9 and TRBJ2-1; 9 nucleotides agree with TRBD1. Germline V CDR1 and CDR2: SEHNR, FQNEAQ (reference sequence). This CDR3 is built from 17 residues. Trimming took 7 bases from V and 6 from J; bases not matched to a gene: 16. The CDR3 DNA is TGTGCCAGCATACAAGAACAAGGGACAGGGTTGTTCAATGAGCAGTTCTTC. Protein: CASIQEQGTGLFNEQFF.

The CDR3 DNA is TGTGCTAGTGGTTTGGTATTAGGAGGGCCCTCCTACAATGAGCAGTTCTTC. Protein product: CASGLVLGGPSYNEQFF. The J gene is TRBJ2-1, the V gene TRBV12-5, with D perhaps TRBD2 (6 bases). The CDR3 loop spans 17 amino acids. V lost 0 bases to trimming and J lost 0 bases, with 12 bases between them. CDR1 and CDR2 from the germline V gene are LGHNT and FRNRAP.

About this clone itself: Other nucleotide sequences in the sample specify the same CDR3. The genes are TRBV12-3 or TRBV12-4 and TRBJ2-5, with D possibly TRBD2 on 6 matching bases. CDR3 length equals 13 residues. V gave up 6 bases and J gave up 5 bases, with 13 bases separating them. The CDR3 here is CASSPTGGETQYF. The DNA of the CDR3 is TGTGCCAGCAGCCCCACTGGGGGGGAGACCCAGTACTTC.

The rearrangement uses TRBV19 and TRBJ1-5; the D gene is possibly TRBD1 (5 bases). V lost 6 bases and J lost 0, with 9 bases in between. This CDR3 has 14 amino acids. The germline CDR1 and CDR2 sequences are LNHDA and SQIVND (reference sequence). This CDR3 reads CASRGDYSNQPQHF. The CDR3 bases are TGTGCCAGTAGGGGGGATTATAGCAATCAGCCCCAGCATTTT.

The chain employs TRBV3-1 (or the pseudogene TRBV3-2) and TRBJ1-3; D gene uncertain. Trimming pared 1 base from V and 0 bases from J, leaving 7 bases between. This CDR3 comprises 15 residues. CDR1 is LGHDT, CDR2 YNNKEL, per germline (reference sequence). This CDR3 reads CASSQAPSSGNTIYF. The CDR3 bases are TGTGCCAGCAGCCAAGCCCCCTCCTCTGGAAACACCATATATTTT.

The chain has TRBV6-4 and TRBJ1-2, with D possibly TRBD1 on 5 matching bases. The CDR3 covers 14 residues. The ends were cut back, 6 bases at V and 2 bases at J, with 13 bases in the middle. Germline V CDR1 and CDR2: MRHNA, SNTAGT. The CDR3 region is CASSLQEGNYGYTF. As DNA, the CDR3 is TGTGCCAGCAGCCTACAGGAGGGCAACTATGGCTACACCTTC.